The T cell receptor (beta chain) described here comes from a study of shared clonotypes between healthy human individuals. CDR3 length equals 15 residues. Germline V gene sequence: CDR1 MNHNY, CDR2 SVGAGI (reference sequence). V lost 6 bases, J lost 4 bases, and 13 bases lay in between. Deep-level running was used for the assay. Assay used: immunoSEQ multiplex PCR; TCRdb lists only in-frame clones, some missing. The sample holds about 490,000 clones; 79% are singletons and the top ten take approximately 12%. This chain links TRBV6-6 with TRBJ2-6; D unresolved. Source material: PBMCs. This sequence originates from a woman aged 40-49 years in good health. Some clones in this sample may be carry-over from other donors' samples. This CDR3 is CASSSPRTGANVLTF. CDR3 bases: TGTGCCAGCAGCTCTCCCAGGACCGGGGCCAACGTCCTGACTTTC.